These T cell receptor beta chains were read from a single sample in a study of long-term antiretroviral therapy in people with HIV. The protocol was immunoSEQ multiplex PCR, while the TCRdb copy is restricted to in-frame clones and leaves out a portion. Seen here are around 15,000 clones, approximately 96% observed once, and the top ten hold 1.1% to 1.5%. Sequenced here: unsorted PBMCs, sampled approximately 11 years after starting antiretroviral therapy. All receptors come from a man aged 25-45 years with HIV. CDR3s include the opening cysteine and the closing phenylalanine or tryptophan. Fields, in order: D gene, clone size, J gene, V gene, CDR3 protein, CDR3 DNA. D genes are given only for firm matches. Expanded clones are given a class, and other clones once, few, many or no size at all.

- - TRBJ2-7 TRBV5-1 CASSLGAYEQYF TGCGCCAGCAGCTTGGGGGCCTACGAGCAGTACTTC
- - TRBJ2-2 TRBV13 CASSLVANTGELFF TGTGCCAGCAGCTTAGTGGCAAACACCGGGGAGCTGTTTTTT
TRBD1 - TRBJ1-2 TRBV7-8 CASSRQGEYGYTF TGTGCCAGCAGCCGCCAGGGGGAGTATGGCTACACCTTC
TRBD1 once TRBJ2-7 TRBV5-4 CASSQGGDRAYEQYF TGTGCCAGCAGTCAAGGTGGGGACAGGGCCTACGAGCAGTACTTC
- - TRBJ1-6 TRBV6-5 CASSHGSGRNSPLHF TGTGCCAGCAGCCACGGGTCAGGGAGAAATTCACCCCTCCACTTT
TRBD2 - TRBJ2-3 TRBV11-3 CASSLGTSGGTDTQYF TGTGCCAGCAGCTTGGGGACTAGCGGGGGCACAGATACGCAGTATTTT
- - TRBJ1-5 TRBV10-3 CAIRERQGSNQPQHF TGTGCCATCAGGGAACGGCAGGGAAGCAATCAGCCCCAGCATTTT
- once TRBJ2-1 TRBV9 CASSVGDSKTHEQFF TGTGCCAGCAGCGTAGGGGACTCCAAAACCCATGAGCAGTTCTTC
TRBD1 - TRBJ2-2 TRBV9 CASSVLSGTGGTTGELFF TGTGCCAGCAGCGTACTCTCCGGGACAGGGGGCACCACCGGGGAGCTGTTTTTT
- - TRBJ1-1 TRBV7-9 CASSFVENTEAFF TGTGCCAGCAGCTTCGTCGAGAACACTGAAGCTTTCTTT
TRBD1 - TRBJ1-5 TRBV5-6 CASSLSTGWQPQHF TGTGCCAGCAGCTTGTCGACAGGGTGGCAGCCCCAGCATTTT
TRBD1 - TRBJ1-6 TRBV2 CASSGTGADSPLHF TGTGCCAGCAGTGGAACAGGGGCCGATTCACCCCTCCACTTT
TRBD1 once TRBJ2-7 TRBV19 CASSIRTGSITYEQYF TGTGCCAGTAGTATCCGGACAGGATCCATTACCTACGAGCAGTACTTC
- - TRBJ1-3 TRBV5-8 CASSLVSDSGNTIYF TGTGCCAGCAGCTTGGTGTCAGACTCTGGAAACACCATATATTTT
- - TRBJ1-5 TRBV6-6 CASSYSGGGEDQPQHF TGTGCCAGCAGTTACTCGGGGGGAGGGGAGGATCAGCCCCAGCATTTT
- - TRBJ1-6 TRBV28 CASVTWTRNSPLHF TGTGCCAGCGTCACGTGGACCCGGAATTCACCCCTCCACTTT
- once TRBJ2-1 TRBV11-2 CASSTYNEQFF TGTGCCAGCAGCACATACAATGAGCAGTTCTTC
- - TRBJ2-7 TRBV9 CASSVAAVGGYEQYF TGTGCCAGCAGCGTAGCCGCTGTAGGGGGGTACGAGCAGTACTTC
TRBD2 - TRBJ2-5 TRBV28 CASSLAGLAGFLETQYF TGTGCCAGCAGTCTCGCGGGACTAGCGGGGTTTTTGGAGACCCAGTACTTC
TRBD1 - TRBJ1-3 TRBV18 CASSPQGQYPGNTIYF TGTGCCAGCTCACCACAGGGACAGTACCCTGGAAACACCATATATTTT
- - TRBJ1-2 TRBV6-5 CASSSQFLAGYTF TGTGCCAGCAGTTCCCAATTTTTGGCTGGCTACACCTTC
- - TRBJ1-5 TRBV18 CASSRSILDNQPQHF TGTGCCAGCTCACGGTCAATTTTGGACAATCAGCCCCAGCATTTT
TRBD1 once TRBJ1-2 TRBV7-3 CASSLHGQGAHGYTF TGTGCCAGCAGCTTACATGGCCAGGGGGCGCATGGCTACACCTTC
TRBD1 - TRBJ1-4 TRBV7-2 CASSSGTGTGYEKLFF TGTGCCAGCAGCTCAGGAACCGGGACAGGGTACGAAAAACTGTTTTTT
TRBD1 - TRBJ1-2 TRBV27 CASSFRGQTFDYGYTF TGTGCCAGCAGTTTCCGGGGACAGACTTTCGATTATGGCTACACCTTC
- - TRBJ2-3 TRBV5-1 CASSSPTLAALRFSTDTQYF TGCGCCAGCAGCTCACCTACACTAGCCGCGCTTCGTTTTAGCACAGATACGCAGTATTTT
- - TRBJ2-7 TRBV7-9 CASSHSGVSYEQYF TGTGCCAGCAGCCACTCTGGCGTAAGCTACGAGCAGTACTTC
- - TRBJ1-1 TRBV10-3 CAIKASNTEAFF TGTGCCATCAAAGCCTCGAACACTGAAGCTTTCTTT
- - TRBJ2-1 TRBV19 CASSGGYNEQFF TGTGCCAGTAGCGGGGGATACAATGAGCAGTTCTTC